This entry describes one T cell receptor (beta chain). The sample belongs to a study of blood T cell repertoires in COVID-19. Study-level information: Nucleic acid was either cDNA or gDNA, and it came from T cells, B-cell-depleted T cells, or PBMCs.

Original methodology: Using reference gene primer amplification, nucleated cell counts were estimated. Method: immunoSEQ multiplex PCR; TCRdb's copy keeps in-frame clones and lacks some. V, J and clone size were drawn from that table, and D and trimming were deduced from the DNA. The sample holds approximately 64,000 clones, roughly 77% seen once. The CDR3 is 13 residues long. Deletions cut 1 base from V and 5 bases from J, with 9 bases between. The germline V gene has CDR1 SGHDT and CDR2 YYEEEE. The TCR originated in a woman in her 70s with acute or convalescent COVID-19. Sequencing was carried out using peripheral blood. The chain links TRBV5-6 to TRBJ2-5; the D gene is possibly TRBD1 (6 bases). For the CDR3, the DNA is TGTGCCAGCAGCTTGACAGGGATTGAGACCCAGTACTTC. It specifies CASSLTGIETQYF.